This entry is about one T cell receptor beta chain. Libraries were prepared by immunoSEQ multiplex PCR; TCRdb keeps only in-frame clonotypes and omits some of them. This sample yields 200,000 to 250,000 clones, of which around 83% are seen a single time; around 0.97% belongs to the top ten. The source of the sample is a study of blood T cell repertoires in COVID-19. J lost 5 bases, V lost 6 bases, and 11 bases had no gene match. The CDR3 runs 15 residues. The germline V gene has CDR1 KGHSH and CDR2 LQKENI. The chain has TRBV18 and TRBJ1-1; 8 nucleotides agree with TRBD1. This sequence originates from a man aged 40-49 years with acute or convalescent COVID-19. The sequencing sample was made of peripheral blood. The CDR3 is CASSLHSGGETEAFF. As DNA, the CDR3 is TGTGCCAGCTCGCTCCACTCAGGGGGCGAGACTGAAGCTTTCTTT.